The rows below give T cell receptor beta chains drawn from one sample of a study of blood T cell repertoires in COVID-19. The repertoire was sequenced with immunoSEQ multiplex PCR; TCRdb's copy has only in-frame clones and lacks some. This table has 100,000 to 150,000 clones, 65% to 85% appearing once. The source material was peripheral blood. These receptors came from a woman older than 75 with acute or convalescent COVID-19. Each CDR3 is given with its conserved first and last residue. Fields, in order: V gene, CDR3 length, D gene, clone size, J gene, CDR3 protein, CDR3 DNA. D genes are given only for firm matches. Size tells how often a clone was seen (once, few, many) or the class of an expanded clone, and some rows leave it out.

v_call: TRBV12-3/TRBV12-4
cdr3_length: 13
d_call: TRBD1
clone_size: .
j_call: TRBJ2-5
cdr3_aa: CASKRTGWETQYF
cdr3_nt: TGTGCCAGCAAACGGACAGGGTGGGAGACCCAGTACTTC

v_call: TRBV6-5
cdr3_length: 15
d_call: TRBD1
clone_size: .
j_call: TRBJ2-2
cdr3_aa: CASKPTGYNTGELFF
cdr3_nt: TGTGCCAGCAAACCGACAGGGTATAACACCGGGGAGCTGTTTTTT

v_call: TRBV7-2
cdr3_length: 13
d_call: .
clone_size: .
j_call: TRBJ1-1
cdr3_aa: CASSNPGATEAFF
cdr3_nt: TGTGCCAGCAGCAATCCAGGGGCAACTGAAGCTTTCTTT

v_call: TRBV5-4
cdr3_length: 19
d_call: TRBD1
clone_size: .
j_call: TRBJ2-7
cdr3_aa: CASSFGTRGIIPSSYEQYF
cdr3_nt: TGTGCCAGCAGCTTTGGCACCAGGGGGATAATACCGAGCTCCTACGAGCAGTACTTC

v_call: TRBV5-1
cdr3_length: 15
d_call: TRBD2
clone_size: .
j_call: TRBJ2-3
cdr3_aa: CASSLVAGGQDTQYF
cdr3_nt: TGCGCCAGCAGCTTGGTGGCGGGGGGGCAAGATACGCAGTATTTT

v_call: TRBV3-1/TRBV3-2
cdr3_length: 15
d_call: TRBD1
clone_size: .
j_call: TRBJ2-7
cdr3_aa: CASSLGGQGSHEQYF
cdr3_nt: TGTGCCAGCAGCCTTGGAGGACAGGGATCCCACGAGCAGTACTTC

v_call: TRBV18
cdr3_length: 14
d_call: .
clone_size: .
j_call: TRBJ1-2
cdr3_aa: CASSPPTGIFGYTF
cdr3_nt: TGTGCCAGCTCACCACCGACGGGGATCTTCGGCTACACCTTC

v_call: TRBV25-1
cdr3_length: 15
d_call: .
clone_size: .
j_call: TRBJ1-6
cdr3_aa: CASSERQLINSPLHF
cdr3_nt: TGTGCCAGCAGTGAGAGACAGTTGATTAATTCACCCCTCCACTTT

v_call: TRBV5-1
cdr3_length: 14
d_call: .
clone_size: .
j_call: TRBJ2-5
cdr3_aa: CASSQDVRGETQYF
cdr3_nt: TGCGCCAGCAGCCAGGACGTTAGGGGAGAGACCCAGTACTTC

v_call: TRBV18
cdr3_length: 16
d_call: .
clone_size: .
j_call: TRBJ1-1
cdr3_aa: CASSPGASGQNTEAFF
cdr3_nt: TGTGCCAGCTCACCAGGGGCGTCGGGTCAGAACACTGAAGCTTTCTTT

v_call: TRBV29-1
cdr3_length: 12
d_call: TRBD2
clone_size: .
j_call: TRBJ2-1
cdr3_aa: CSVDRLADEQFF
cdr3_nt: TGCAGCGTTGACCGACTAGCCGATGAGCAGTTCTTC

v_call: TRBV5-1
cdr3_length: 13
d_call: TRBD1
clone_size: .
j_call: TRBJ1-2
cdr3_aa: CASSSGGDYGYTF
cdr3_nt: TGCGCCAGCAGCTCAGGGGGCGACTATGGCTACACCTTC

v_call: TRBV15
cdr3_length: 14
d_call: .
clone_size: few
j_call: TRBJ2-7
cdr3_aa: CATSRGGKTYEQYF
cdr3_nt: TGTGCCACCAGCAGAGGCGGTAAAACCTACGAGCAGTACTTC

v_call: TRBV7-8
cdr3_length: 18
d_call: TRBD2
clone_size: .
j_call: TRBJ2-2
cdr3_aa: CASSLEGDWREGNGELFF
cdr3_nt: TGTGCCAGCAGCTTAGAGGGGGACTGGCGGGAGGGCAACGGGGAGCTGTTTTTT

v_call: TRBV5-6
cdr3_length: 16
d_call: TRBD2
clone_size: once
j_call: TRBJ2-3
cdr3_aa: CASSLGLAASTDTQYF
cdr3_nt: TGTGCCAGCAGCTTGGGGCTAGCGGCAAGCACAGATACGCAGTATTTT

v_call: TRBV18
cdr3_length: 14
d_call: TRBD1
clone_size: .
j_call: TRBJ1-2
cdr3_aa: CASSPQGARYGYTF
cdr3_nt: TGTGCCAGCTCACCACAGGGGGCAAGGTATGGCTACACCTTC

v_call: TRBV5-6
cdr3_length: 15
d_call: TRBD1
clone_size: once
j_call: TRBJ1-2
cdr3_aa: CASSLRGGWHYGYTF
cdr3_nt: TGTGCCAGCAGCTTGAGAGGGGGCTGGCACTATGGCTACACCTTC

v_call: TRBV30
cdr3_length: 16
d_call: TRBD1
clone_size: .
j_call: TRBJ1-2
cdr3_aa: CAWSTPRDRGRVGYTF
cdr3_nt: TGTGCCTGGAGTACACCCCGGGACAGGGGGCGCGTTGGCTACACCTTC

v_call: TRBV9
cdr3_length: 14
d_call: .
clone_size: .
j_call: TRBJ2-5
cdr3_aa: CASSVAGHGETQYF
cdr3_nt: TGTGCCAGCAGCGTAGCTGGGCACGGAGAGACCCAGTACTTC

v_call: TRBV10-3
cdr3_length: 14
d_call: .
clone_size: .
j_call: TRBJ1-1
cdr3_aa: CAIRPQETNTEAFF
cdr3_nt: TGTGCCATCAGGCCACAGGAGACGAACACTGAAGCTTTCTTT

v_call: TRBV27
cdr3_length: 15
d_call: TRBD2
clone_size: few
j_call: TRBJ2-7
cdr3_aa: CASRRTSGVRYEQYF
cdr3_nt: TGTGCCAGCAGACGGACTAGCGGGGTACGCTACGAGCAGTACTTC

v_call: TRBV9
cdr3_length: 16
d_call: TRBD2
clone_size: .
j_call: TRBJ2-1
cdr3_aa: CASTSIGVAGRNEQFF
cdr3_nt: TGTGCCAGCACCTCCATCGGAGTAGCGGGAAGGAATGAGCAGTTCTTC

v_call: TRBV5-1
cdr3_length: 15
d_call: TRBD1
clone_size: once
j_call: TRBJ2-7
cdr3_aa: CASSSTGTASYEQYF
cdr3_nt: TGCGCCAGCAGCTCAACCGGGACAGCCTCCTACGAGCAGTACTTC

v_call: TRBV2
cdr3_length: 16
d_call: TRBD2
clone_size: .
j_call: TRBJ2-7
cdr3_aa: CASSEGKASGIDEQYF
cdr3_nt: TGTGCCAGCAGTGAAGGGAAGGCTAGCGGGATCGACGAGCAGTACTTC

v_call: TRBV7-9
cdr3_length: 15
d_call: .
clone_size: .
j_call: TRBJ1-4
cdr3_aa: CASSLAQGRGEKLFF
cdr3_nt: TGTGCCAGCAGCTTAGCGCAGGGGCGAGGGGAAAAACTGTTTTTT

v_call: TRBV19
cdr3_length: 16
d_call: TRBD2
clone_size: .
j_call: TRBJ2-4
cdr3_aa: CASSTASGGKKNIQYF
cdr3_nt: TGTGCCAGTAGTACCGCTAGCGGGGGGAAGAAAAACATTCAGTACTTC

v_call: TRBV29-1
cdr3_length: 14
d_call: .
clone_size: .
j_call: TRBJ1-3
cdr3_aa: CSVEQDFSGNTIYF
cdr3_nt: TGCAGCGTTGAACAGGACTTCTCTGGAAACACCATATATTTT

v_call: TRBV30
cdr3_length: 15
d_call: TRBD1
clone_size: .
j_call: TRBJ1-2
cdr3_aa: CAWRRGDRVDYGYTF
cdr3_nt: TGTGCCTGGAGGAGGGGGGACAGGGTTGACTATGGCTACACCTTC

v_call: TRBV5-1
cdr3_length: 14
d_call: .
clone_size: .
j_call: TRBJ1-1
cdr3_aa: CASRGAGMNTEAFF
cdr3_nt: TGCGCCAGCCGGGGGGCAGGGATGAACACTGAAGCTTTCTTT

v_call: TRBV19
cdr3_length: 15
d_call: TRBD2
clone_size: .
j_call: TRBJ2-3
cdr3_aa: CASRGRDGSTDTQYF
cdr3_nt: TGTGCCAGCCGGGGGAGGGACGGCAGCACAGATACGCAGTATTTT

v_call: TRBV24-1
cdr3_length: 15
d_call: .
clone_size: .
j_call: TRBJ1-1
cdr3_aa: CATKGDGLLNTEAFF
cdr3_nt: TGTGCCACCAAGGGGGACGGTCTCTTGAACACTGAAGCTTTCTTT

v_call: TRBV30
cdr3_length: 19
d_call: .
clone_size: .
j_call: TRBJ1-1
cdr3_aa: CAWSDSGQVYRRGNTEAFF
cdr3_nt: TGTGCCTGGAGTGATTCGGGGCAGGTATACCGGAGGGGGAACACTGAAGCTTTCTTT

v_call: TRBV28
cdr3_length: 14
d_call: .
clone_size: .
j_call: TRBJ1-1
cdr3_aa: CASSSGGPPWEAFF
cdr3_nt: TGTGCCAGCAGTTCGGGAGGGCCCCCCTGGGAAGCTTTCTTT

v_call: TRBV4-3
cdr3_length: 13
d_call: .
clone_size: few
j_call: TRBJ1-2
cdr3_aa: CASSPSQGTVCTF
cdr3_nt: TGCGCCAGCAGCCCCTCCCAGGGTACGGTTTGCACCTTC

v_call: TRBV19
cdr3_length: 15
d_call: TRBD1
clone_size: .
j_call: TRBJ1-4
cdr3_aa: CASSIGTGTNEKLFF
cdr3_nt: TGTGCCAGTAGTATAGGGACAGGGACTAATGAAAAACTGTTTTTT

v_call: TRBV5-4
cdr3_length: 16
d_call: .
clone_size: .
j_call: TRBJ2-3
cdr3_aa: CASSLGGNRYTDTQYF
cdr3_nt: TGTGCCAGCAGCTTGGGTGGGAACAGGTACACAGATACGCAGTATTTT

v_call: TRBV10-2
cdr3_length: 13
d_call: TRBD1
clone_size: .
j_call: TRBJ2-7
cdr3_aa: CASRQGGHYEQYF
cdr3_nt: TGCGCCAGCAGACAGGGGGGCCATTACGAGCAGTACTTC

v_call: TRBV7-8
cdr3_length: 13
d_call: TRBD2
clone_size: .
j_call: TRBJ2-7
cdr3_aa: CASSLGEGREQYF
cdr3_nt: TGTGCCAGCAGCTTGGGGGAGGGCCGCGAGCAGTACTTC

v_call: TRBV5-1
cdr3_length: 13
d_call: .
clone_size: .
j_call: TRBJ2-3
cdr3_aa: CASSLGLADTQYF
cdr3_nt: TGCGCCAGCAGCTTGGGACTAGCAGATACGCAGTATTTT

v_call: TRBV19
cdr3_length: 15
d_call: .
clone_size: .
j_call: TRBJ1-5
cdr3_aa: CASSAQGVGNQPQHF
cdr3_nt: TGTGCCAGTAGTGCACAGGGTGTTGGCAATCAGCCCCAGCATTTT

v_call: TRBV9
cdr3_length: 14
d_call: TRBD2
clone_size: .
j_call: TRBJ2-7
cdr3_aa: CASSVTSGRGEQYF
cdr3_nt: TGTGCCAGCAGCGTTACTAGCGGGAGGGGGGAGCAGTACTTC

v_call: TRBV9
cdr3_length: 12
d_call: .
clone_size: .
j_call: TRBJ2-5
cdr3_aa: CASSPHGETQYF
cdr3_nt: TGTGCCAGCAGCCCTCACGGGGAGACCCAGTACTTC

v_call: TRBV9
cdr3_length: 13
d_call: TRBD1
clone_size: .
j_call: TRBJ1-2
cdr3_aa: CASNRGDYYGYTF
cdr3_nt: TGTGCCAGCAACAGGGGAGATTATTATGGCTACACCTTC

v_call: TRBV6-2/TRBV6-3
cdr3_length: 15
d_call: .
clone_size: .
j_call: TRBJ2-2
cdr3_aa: CASSYWGRKSGELFF
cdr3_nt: TGTGCCAGCAGTTACTGGGGCAGGAAGTCCGGGGAGCTGTTTTTT

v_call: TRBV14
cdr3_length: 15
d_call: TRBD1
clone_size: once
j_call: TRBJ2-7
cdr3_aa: CASSTSGQGPYEQYF
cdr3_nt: TGTGCCAGCAGCACCTCCGGACAGGGGCCCTACGAGCAGTACTTC

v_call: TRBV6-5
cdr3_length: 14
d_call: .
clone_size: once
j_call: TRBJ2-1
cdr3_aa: CASWGGLGASEQFF
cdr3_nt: TGTGCCAGCTGGGGCGGCTTAGGAGCCAGTGAGCAGTTCTTC

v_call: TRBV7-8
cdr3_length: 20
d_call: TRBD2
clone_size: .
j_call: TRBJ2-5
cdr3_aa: CASSRKTTSGGAWSRETQYF
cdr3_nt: TGTGCCAGCAGCCGAAAAACGACTAGCGGGGGGGCCTGGTCCCGAGAGACCCAGTACTTC

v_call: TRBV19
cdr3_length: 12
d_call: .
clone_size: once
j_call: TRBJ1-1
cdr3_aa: CASWGEGAEAFF
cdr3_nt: TGTGCCAGCTGGGGGGAGGGCGCTGAAGCTTTCTTT

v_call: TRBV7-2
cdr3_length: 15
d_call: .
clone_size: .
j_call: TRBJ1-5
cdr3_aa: CASSLRWAGNQPQHF
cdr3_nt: TGTGCCAGCAGCTTAAGGTGGGCCGGCAATCAGCCCCAGCATTTT

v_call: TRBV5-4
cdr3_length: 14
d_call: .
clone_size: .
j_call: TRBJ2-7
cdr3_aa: CASSLDSRFHEQYF
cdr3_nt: TGTGCCAGCAGCTTGGATTCTAGATTCCACGAGCAGTACTTC

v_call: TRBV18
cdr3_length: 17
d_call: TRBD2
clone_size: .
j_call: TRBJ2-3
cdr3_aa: CASSPSRDYHSTDTQYF
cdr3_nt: TGTGCCAGCTCACCCTCCCGGGACTACCATAGCACAGATACGCAGTATTTT

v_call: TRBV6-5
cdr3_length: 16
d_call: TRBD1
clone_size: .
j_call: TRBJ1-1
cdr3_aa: CASSYSSGGFNTEAFF
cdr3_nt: TGTGCCAGCAGTTACTCGTCAGGGGGCTTTAACACTGAAGCTTTCTTT

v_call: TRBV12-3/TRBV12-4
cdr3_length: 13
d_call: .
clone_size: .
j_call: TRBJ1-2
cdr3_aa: CASRTERNYGYTF
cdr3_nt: TGTGCCAGCCGGACAGAGAGAAACTATGGCTACACCTTC

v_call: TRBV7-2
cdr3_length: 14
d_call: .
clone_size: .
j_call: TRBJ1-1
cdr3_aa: CASSALGADTEAFF
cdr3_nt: TGTGCCAGCAGTGCATTAGGGGCCGACACTGAAGCTTTCTTT

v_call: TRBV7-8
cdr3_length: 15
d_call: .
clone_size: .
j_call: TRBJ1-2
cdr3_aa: CASSLGQVKGYGYTF
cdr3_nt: TGTGCCAGCAGCTTAGGGCAGGTGAAAGGCTATGGCTACACCTTC

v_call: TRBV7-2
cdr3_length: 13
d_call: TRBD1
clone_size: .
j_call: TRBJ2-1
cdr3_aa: CASSLEQGYEQFF
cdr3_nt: TGTGCCAGCAGCTTAGAACAGGGGTATGAGCAGTTCTTC

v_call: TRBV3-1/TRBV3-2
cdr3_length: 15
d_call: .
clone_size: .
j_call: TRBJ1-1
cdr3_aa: CASSQSGGMNTEAFF
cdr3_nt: TGTGCCAGCAGCCAAAGTGGCGGGATGAACACTGAAGCTTTCTTT

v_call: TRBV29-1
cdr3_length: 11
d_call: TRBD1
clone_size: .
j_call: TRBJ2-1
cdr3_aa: CSVATGGRAFF
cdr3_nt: TGCAGCGTTGCGACAGGGGGTCGGGCGTTCTTC

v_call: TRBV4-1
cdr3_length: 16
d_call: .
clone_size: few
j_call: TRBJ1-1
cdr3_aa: CASSQVQARFGTEAFF
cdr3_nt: TGCGCCAGCAGCCAAGTACAGGCGCGGTTCGGCACTGAAGCTTTCTTT